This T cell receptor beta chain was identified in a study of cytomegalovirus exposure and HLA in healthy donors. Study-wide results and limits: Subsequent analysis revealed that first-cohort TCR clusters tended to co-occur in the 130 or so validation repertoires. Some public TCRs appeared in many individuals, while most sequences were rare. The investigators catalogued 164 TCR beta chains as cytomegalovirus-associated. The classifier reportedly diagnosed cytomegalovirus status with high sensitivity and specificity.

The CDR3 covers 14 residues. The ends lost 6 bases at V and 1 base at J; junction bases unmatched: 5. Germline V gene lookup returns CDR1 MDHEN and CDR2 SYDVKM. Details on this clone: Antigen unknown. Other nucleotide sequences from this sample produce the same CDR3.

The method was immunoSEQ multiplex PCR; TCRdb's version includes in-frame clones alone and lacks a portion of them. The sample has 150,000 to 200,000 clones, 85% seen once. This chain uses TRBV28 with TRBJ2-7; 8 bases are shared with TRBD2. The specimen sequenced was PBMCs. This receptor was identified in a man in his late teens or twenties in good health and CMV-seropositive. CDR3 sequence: CASRTVAGSYEQYF. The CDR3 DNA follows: TGTGCCAGCAGAACCGTAGCGGGGTCCTACGAGCAGTACTTC.